What follows are 28 T cell receptor beta chains derived from one specimen sequenced in a study of radiotherapy plus CTLA-4 blockade in lung cancer. Libraries were prepared by immunoSEQ multiplex PCR; TCRdb keeps only in-frame clonotypes and omits some of them. Of 75,000 to 100,000 clones listed, 75% to 85% are singletons. The material sequenced was peripheral blood, taken from a patient treated with radiotherapy plus ipilimumab. The origin of the receptors is a human donor with non-small cell lung cancer who had a partial response to radiotherapy plus ipilimumab.

The V call is TRBV7-9, the J call TRBJ2-5; the match to TRBD1 covers 9 bases. Germline-derived CDR1 and CDR2 are SEHNR and FQNEAQ (reference sequence). The CDR3 runs 13 residues. V gave up 5 bases and J gave up 5 bases; unmatched junction bases: 3. The CDR3 DNA reads TGTGCCAGCAGCCGTGGACAGGGGGAGACCCAGTACTTC. Amino acids: CASSRGQGETQYF.

The V call is TRBV7-9, the J call TRBJ2-5; 12 positions match TRBD1. The CDR3 sequence is 15 residues long. V trimming: 0 bases; J trimming: 5 bases; junction bases outside the gene matches: 1. CDR1 is SEHNR, CDR2 FQNEAQ, per germline (reference sequence). The CDR3 DNA is TGTGCCAGCAGCTTAGCGGGACAGGGGGCCGAGACCCAGTACTTC. Translating gives CASSLAGQGAETQYF.

V is TRBV7-9 and J is TRBJ2-7; 10 bases line up with TRBD2. V shed 1 base and J 4 bases; nucleotides not matched to a gene: 4. This CDR3 is 15 amino acids long. Germline loops: CDR1 SEHNR, CDR2 FQNEAQ (reference sequence). The CDR3 is CASSLELGLAYEQYF. For the CDR3, the DNA is TGTGCCAGCAGCTTAGAACTGGGACTAGCGTACGAGCAGTACTTC.

The chain couples TRBV30 to TRBJ1-1; D uncertain. The CDR3 has 11 amino acids. With 3 bases removed from V and 6 bases from J, the gap between germline ends came to 8 bases. CDR1 GTSNPN and CDR2 SVGIG come from the germline V gene (reference sequence). The CDR3: CAWRKAPEAFF. Here the CDR3 DNA reads TGTGCCTGGAGGAAAGCTCCTGAAGCTTTCTTT.

The rearrangement joins TRBV28 to TRBJ1-3; 7 bases are shared with TRBD1. The CDR3 loop spans 14 amino acids. Per the germline V gene, CDR1 is MDHEN and CDR2 is SYDVKM. With V trimmed by 5 bases and J by 2 bases, 3 bases remained unmatched. DNA of the CDR3: TGTGCCAGCAGTGGCACAGGGGCTGGAAACACCATATATTTT. It translates to CASSGTGAGNTIYF.

As to this clone: Within the sample, other DNA sequences also encode this same CDR3. The chain carries TRBV29-1 and TRBJ2-7, with a weak D call TRBD2 (5 bases). CDR3 length: 12 residues. The germline V gene encodes CDR1 SQVTM and CDR2 ANQGSEA. V lost 0 bases and J 4 bases, leaving 7 bases between the germline ends. The CDR3 loop is CSVEDRGYEQYF. The CDR3 coding sequence is TGCAGCGTTGAAGATCGGGGATACGAGCAGTACTTC.

This rearrangement joins TRBV15 to TRBJ2-5, with 9 bases that match TRBD2. In germline, CDR1 is LNHNV, CDR2 YYDKDF (reference sequence). With 5 bases clipped from V and 5 bases from J, the junction kept 3 bases outside the gene matches. This CDR3 region has 13 residues. CDR3 protein: CATSGGTSETQYF. CDR3 DNA: TGTGCCACCAGCGGGGGGACTAGCGAGACCCAGTACTTC.

This clone was counted once. The chain employs TRBV30 and TRBJ2-1; 7 bases map to TRBD2. The CDR3 sequence is 12 residues long. The V and J ends lost 4 bases and 4 bases, in that order; junction bases with no gene match: 1. Germline CDR1 and CDR2: GTSNPN and SVGIG (reference sequence). In nucleotides, the CDR3 is TGTGCCTGGAACGGGGGGTACAATGAGCAGTTCTTC. The encoded protein is CAWNGGYNEQFF.

This chain joins TRBV28 and TRBJ2-7; the D is unclear. The CDR3 runs 12 residues. Germline assignment: CDR1 MDHEN and CDR2 SYDVKM. Trimming removed 1 base at V and 4 bases at J, with 5 bases between. Here the CDR3 DNA reads TGTGCCAGCAGTTTATCTCGTTACGAGCAGTACTTC. The encoded protein is CASSLSRYEQYF.

The chain recombines TRBV5-1 with TRBJ2-5; 13 nucleotides align to TRBD2. CDR3 size: 17 residues. J was trimmed by 1 base and V by 1 base; bases with no gene match: 4. Germline CDR1 is SGHRS and CDR2 is YFSETQ. The CDR3 reads CASSLPGLAGAQETQYF. In nucleotides, the CDR3 is TGCGCCAGCAGCTTGCCCGGACTAGCGGGAGCCCAAGAGACCCAGTACTTC.

The chain couples TRBV9 to TRBJ1-1; tentatively, D is TRBD1 (5 bases). The CDR3 spans 14 residues. The germline V gene encodes CDR1 SGDLS and CDR2 YYNGEE. Trimming pared 3 bases from V and 1 base from J, leaving 10 bases between. CDR3 loop: CASSDRRGNTEAFF. DNA of the CDR3: TGTGCCAGCAGCGACAGGAGAGGGAACACTGAAGCTTTCTTT. The full variable domain, completed using reference TRBV9 and TRBJ1-1, is DSGVTQTPKHLITATGQRVTLRCSPRSGDLSVYWYQQSLDQGLQFLIQYYNGEERAKGNILERFSAQQFPDLHSELNLSSLELGDSALYFCASSDRRGNTEAFFGQGTRLTVV.

The chain combines TRBV28 with TRBJ1-1; no definite D call. This CDR3 is built from 14 residues. Deletions cut 2 bases from V and 1 base from J, with 8 bases between. Per germline, CDR1 MDHEN and CDR2 SYDVKM. The CDR3 region is CASSLIPGNTEAFF. DNA for the CDR3: TGTGCCAGCAGTTTAATTCCAGGGAACACTGAAGCTTTCTTT.

The V gene is TRBV27, the J gene TRBJ1-3; no clear D gene. The V and J ends lost 5 bases and 4 bases respectively, with 15 bases between them. CDR1 and CDR2 (germline): MNHEY, SMNVEV (reference sequence). The CDR3 extends over 15 amino acids. CDR3 coding DNA: TGTGCCAGCAGTCCAAGCTTCAACTACGGAAACACCATATATTTT. Translating gives CASSPSFNYGNTIYF.

This sequence joins TRBV5-1 and TRBJ2-7, with 8 bases aligning to TRBD2. The V and J ends lost 7 bases and 0 bases, in that order; junction bases with no gene match: 6. In germline, CDR1 is SGHRS, CDR2 YFSETQ. This CDR3 has 14 amino acids. The CDR3 protein is CASREGGPSYEQYF. In DNA form, the CDR3 reads TGCGCCAGCCGGGAGGGGGGACCCTCCTACGAGCAGTACTTC. The whole variable domain, remainder taken from reference TRBV5-1 and TRBJ2-7, is KAGVTQTPRYLIKTRGQQVTLSCSPISGHRSVSWYQQTPGQGLQFLFEYFSETQRNKGNFPGRFSGRQFSNSRSEMNVSTLELGDSALYLCASREGGPSYEQYFGPGTRLTVT.

This clone was observed a single time. The chain links TRBV4-2 to TRBJ2-7, with TRBD1 as a possible D gene (5 bases). The CDR3 covers 16 residues. The V and J ends lost 0 bases and 3 bases respectively, with 15 bases between them. From germline, CDR1 is LGHNA and CDR2 YNFKEQ. This CDR3 is CASSQDFGAGFYEQYF. CDR3 nucleotide sequence: TGTGCCAGCAGCCAAGATTTTGGGGCCGGATTCTACGAGCAGTACTTC.

The V and J genes are TRBV2 and TRBJ1-2; D unresolved. CDR3 length: 14 amino acids. V was cut by 4 bases and J by 0 bases, with 9 bases left in between. From germline, CDR1 is SNHLY and CDR2 FYNNEI. The CDR3 loop reads CASSAGIANYGYTF. CDR3 DNA: TGTGCCAGCAGTGCGGGGATAGCTAACTATGGCTACACCTTC.

The CDR3 DNA reads TGTGCCAGCACCGAGCTGGACAGTTCTTACAATGAGCAGTTCTTC. Protein sequence: CASTELDSSYNEQFF. The rearrangement uses TRBV2 and TRBJ2-1, with a tentative D call TRBD1 (6 bases). The germline V and J ends were trimmed by 7 bases and 4 bases, with 17 bases remaining between them. Germline CDR1 SNHLY, CDR2 FYNNEI. The CDR3 totals 15 residues.

V is TRBV6-5 and J is TRBJ2-1; 9 positions agree with TRBD2. Looked up from germline, CDR1 is MNHEY and CDR2 is SVGAGI. The CDR3 extends over 15 amino acids. The V segment lost 7 bases and the J segment 5 bases; nucleotides outside the gene matches: 9. DNA of the CDR3: TGTGCCAGCACGAGGGGGCGGGAGGGGAACAATGAGCAGTTCTTC. This gives the protein CASTRGREGNNEQFF.

The chain joins TRBV7-2 to TRBJ2-3, with TRBD2 identical over 8 bases. The germline gives CDR1 SGHTA, CDR2 FQGNSA. This CDR3 has 16 residues. Losses at the gene ends were 2 bases for V and 0 bases for J; bases not matched to a gene: 4. The CDR3 nucleotides read TGTGCCAGCAGCTTATGGGCGGGAGGTAGCACAGATACGCAGTATTTT. Protein: CASSLWAGGSTDTQYF.

The V call is TRBV7-3, the J call TRBJ2-3; D gene unclear. The CDR3 has 13 amino acids. The germline gives CDR1 SGHTA, CDR2 FQGTGA. Deletions cut 2 bases from V and 6 bases from J, with 9 bases between. Here the CDR3 reads CASSLGPEDTQYF. Here the CDR3 DNA reads TGTGCCAGCAGCTTAGGGCCCGAGGATACGCAGTATTTT.

The V and J genes are TRBV27 and TRBJ2-1; 9 bases are shared with TRBD1. Germline V CDR1 and CDR2: MNHEY, SMNVEV (reference sequence). This CDR3 is built from 16 residues. J gave up 7 bases and V 0 bases, and 7 bases lay outside the gene matches. The CDR3 here is CASSLSRGQGRNEQFF. The CDR3 region has the DNA TGTGCCAGCAGTTTATCGAGGGGACAGGGAAGGAATGAGCAGTTCTTC.

The V and J genes are TRBV27 and TRBJ2-3, with D perhaps matching TRBD2 (6 bases). CDR3 length equals 16 residues. CDR1 and CDR2 from the germline V gene are MNHEY and SMNVEV (reference sequence). Trimming pared 6 bases from V and 0 bases from J, leaving 16 bases between. The CDR3 DNA reads as TGTGCCAGCAGATCCCTGGCGGGGAGCAGCACAGATACGCAGTATTTT. Translating it yields CASRSLAGSSTDTQYF.

This sequence joins TRBV4-2 and TRBJ2-1; D remains ambiguous. The CDR3 length is 19 residues. Per the germline V gene, CDR1 is LGHNA and CDR2 is YNFKEQ. Trimming cost V 4 bases and J 4 bases, with 26 bases left between them. The CDR3 protein is CASSRDLVARYNSYNEQFF. CDR3 nucleotides: TGTGCCAGCAGCCGAGACCTAGTGGCTCGCTACAACTCATACAATGAGCAGTTCTTC.

The chain recombines TRBV6-6 with TRBJ1-2, with D unresolved. Trimming removed 4 bases at V and 8 bases at J, with 14 bases between. CDR3 length equals 13 residues. Germline loops: CDR1 MNHNY, CDR2 SVGAGI (reference sequence). CDR3 in amino acids: CASSSLASGGYTF. CDR3 nucleotides: TGTGCCAGCAGTTCCTTAGCGTCCGGGGGCTACACCTTC.

The chain is built from TRBV11-3 and TRBJ2-5; 7 positions agree with TRBD1. The V and J ends lost 5 bases and 5 bases, in that order; junction bases with no gene match: 14. This CDR3 contains 16 residues. The germline CDR1 and CDR2 sequences are SGHNT and YENEEA. DNA for the CDR3: TGTGCCAGCAGCCCGAGTACCGGGACAGCCCGGGAGACCCAGTACTTC. The encoded protein is CASSPSTGTARETQYF.

The chain employs TRBV9 and TRBJ1-3; 7 bases match TRBD1. The CDR3 length is 18 residues. V lost 3 bases, J lost 4 bases, and 16 bases stayed unmatched. CDR1 SGDLS and CDR2 YYNGEE come from the germline V gene. CDR3 in DNA: TGTGCCAGCAGCGCCGGCCTACTTATCACAGGGGCAGGAAACACCATATATTTT. This sequence encodes CASSAGLLITGAGNTIYF.

In its sample, this clone was seen a few times. The chain carries TRBV9 and TRBJ2-5, with TRBD1 identical over 8 bases. Germline CDR1 and CDR2: SGDLS and YYNGEE. V lost 7 bases, J lost 5 bases, and 16 bases stayed unmatched. The CDR3 is 16 amino acids. As DNA, the CDR3 is TGTGCCAGCGCCCAATCACCAGGGGGCGCGGGGGAGACCCAGTACTTC. Protein: CASAQSPGGAGETQYF. The complete variable domain, with remaining parts taken from reference TRBV9 and TRBJ2-5, reads DSGVTQTPKHLITATGQRVTLRCSPRSGDLSVYWYQQSLDQGLQFLIQYYNGEERAKGNILERFSAQQFPDLHSELNLSSLELGDSALYFCASAQSPGGAGETQYFGPGTRLLVL.

This chain uses TRBV27 with TRBJ2-5, with D hard to call. Germline lookup yields CDR1 MNHEY and CDR2 SMNVEV (reference sequence). With 2 bases removed from V and 4 bases from J, the gap between germline ends came to 8 bases. This CDR3 is built from 13 residues. Here the CDR3 reads CASSLRERETQYF. CDR3 bases: TGTGCCAGCAGTTTAAGAGAGAGAGAGACCCAGTACTTC.